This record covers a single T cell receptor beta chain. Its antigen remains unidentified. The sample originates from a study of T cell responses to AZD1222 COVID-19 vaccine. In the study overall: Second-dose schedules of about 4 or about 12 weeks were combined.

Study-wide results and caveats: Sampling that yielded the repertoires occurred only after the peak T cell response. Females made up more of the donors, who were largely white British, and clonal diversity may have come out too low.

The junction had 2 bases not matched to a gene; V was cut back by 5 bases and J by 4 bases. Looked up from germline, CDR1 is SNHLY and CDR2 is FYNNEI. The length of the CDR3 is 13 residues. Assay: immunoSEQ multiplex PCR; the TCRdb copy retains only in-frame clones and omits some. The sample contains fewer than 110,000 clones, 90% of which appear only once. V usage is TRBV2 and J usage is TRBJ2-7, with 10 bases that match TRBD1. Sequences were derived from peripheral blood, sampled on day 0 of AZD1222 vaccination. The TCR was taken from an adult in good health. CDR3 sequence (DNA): TGTGCCAGCAGTATGGACAGGGGGTACGAGCAGTACTTC. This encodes CASSMDRGYEQYF. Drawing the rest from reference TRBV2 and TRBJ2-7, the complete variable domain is EPEVTQTPSHQVTQMGQEVILRCVPISNHLYFYWYRQILGQKVEFLVSFYNNEISEKSEIFDDQFSVERPDGSNFTLKIRSTKLEDSAMYFCASSMDRGYEQYFGPGTRLTVT.